This is a list of T cell receptor beta chains from one sample in a study of T cell responses to AZD1222 COVID-19 vaccine. Repertoires were generated with immunoSEQ multiplex PCR, while TCRdb's copy carries only in-frame clones and drops some. Of approximately 130,000 clones listed, about 89% are singletons. The sequenced sample was peripheral blood, obtained on day 0 of AZD1222 vaccination. The origin of the receptors is an adult in good health. Each CDR3 is given without its conserved first and last residue.

v_gene: TRBV12-3/TRBV12-4
j_gene: TRBJ1-1
len: 11
CDR3aa: ASSRIDGGEAF

v_gene: TRBV27
j_gene: TRBJ2-3
len: 14
CDR3aa: ASRDMGAPLTDTQY

v_gene: TRBV7-6
j_gene: TRBJ2-2
len: 15
CDR3aa: ASSLDVRQSFTGELF

v_gene: TRBV6-6
j_gene: TRBJ1-5
len: 14
CDR3aa: ASSYSTGAPLGSQH

v_gene: TRBV14
j_gene: TRBJ2-1
len: 11
CDR3aa: ASSQETANEQF

v_gene: TRBV5-3
j_gene: TRBJ1-1
len: 12
CDR3aa: ARSETGMNTEAF

v_gene: TRBV2
j_gene: TRBJ2-5
len: 12
CDR3aa: ASSGMRNQETQY

v_gene: TRBV7-2
j_gene: TRBJ2-7
len: 11
CDR3aa: ASKGQGAYEQY

v_gene: TRBV18
j_gene: TRBJ2-3
len: 10
CDR3aa: ASSQPADTQY

v_gene: TRBV3-1/TRBV3-2
j_gene: TRBJ2-1
len: 11
CDR3aa: ASSQMTVNEQF

v_gene: TRBV4-1
j_gene: TRBJ1-4
len: 13
CDR3aa: ASSQEGGPNEKLF

v_gene: TRBV18
j_gene: TRBJ2-7
len: 12
CDR3aa: ASSPTGSGNEQY

v_gene: TRBV5-5
j_gene: TRBJ2-7
len: 15
CDR3aa: ASSYQILGQGHNEQY

v_gene: TRBV18
j_gene: TRBJ2-5
len: 12
CDR3aa: ASSVPQGQETQY

v_gene: TRBV7-9
j_gene: TRBJ1-2
len: 11
CDR3aa: ASSLVGNYGYT

v_gene: TRBV25-1
j_gene: TRBJ2-7
len: 11
CDR3aa: ASSEHTGHEQY

v_gene: TRBV9
j_gene: TRBJ1-4
len: 15
CDR3aa: ASSVGAGLATNEKLF

v_gene: TRBV18
j_gene: TRBJ1-5
len: 13
CDR3aa: ASQSRTGGNQPQH

v_gene: TRBV12-3/TRBV12-4
j_gene: TRBJ1-4
len: 10
CDR3aa: ASSLAGEKLF

v_gene: TRBV29-1
j_gene: TRBJ1-2
len: 14
CDR3aa: SALEGFDRSNYGYT

v_gene: TRBV5-1
j_gene: TRBJ2-1
len: 17
CDR3aa: ASSSGGGSRLRVSNEQF

v_gene: TRBV7-2
j_gene: TRBJ1-6
len: 13
CDR3aa: ASSPDRGHNSPLH

v_gene: TRBV7-9
j_gene: TRBJ1-2
len: 12
CDR3aa: ASSLEDSFYGYT

v_gene: TRBV18
j_gene: TRBJ1-2
len: 9
CDR3aa: ASSPDSGYT

v_gene: TRBV6-5
j_gene: TRBJ1-4
len: 12
CDR3aa: ASSYAPINEKLF